This TCR beta chain originates from a study of T cell responses to AZD1222 COVID-19 vaccine. Of note for this clone: Its target is unknown.

The protocol was immunoSEQ multiplex PCR, while the TCRdb copy is restricted to in-frame clones and leaves out a portion. The sample consists of about 120,000 clones, around nine tenths of them appearing once. Study results and limitations: In all cases, repertoires were sampled only after the peak T cell response. The sample set comprised mostly white British donors with more females, and clonal diversity was possibly underestimated.

The receptor's source is an adult in good health. Sequenced here: peripheral blood, sampled on day 0 of AZD1222 vaccination.

The CDR3 region is CASSQYSGTLGDGYTF. CDR3 sequence (DNA): TGCGCCAGCAGCCAATACTCCGGGACCCTGGGTGATGGCTACACCTTC. This chain joins TRBV4-1 and TRBJ1-2; D may be TRBD1 (5 bases). V gave up 2 bases and J gave up 6 bases, with 19 bases separating them. The CDR3 spans 16 residues. Germline loops: CDR1 MGHRA, CDR2 YSYEKL.